The 6 T cell receptor beta chains reported below all come from one sample, sequenced in a study of spatial heterogeneity in lung cancer. TCRdb reprocessed the 5' RACE reads with MiXCR, giving one entry per CDR3 protein. Found here are roughly 72,000 distinct CDR3 sequences, 8% to 10% of them singletons; the top ten hold approximately 1.8%. As for time point: blood at routine non-recurrence follow-up after resection. Sequenced material: PBMCs, taken at follow-up. These receptors originate from a female donor with early-stage non-small cell lung cancer.

The chain recombines TRBV7-2 with TRBJ2-7, with D perhaps matching TRBD1 (6 bases). Looked up from germline, CDR1 is SGHTA and CDR2 is FQGNSA. The CDR3 is 12 amino acids. Trimming cost V 2 bases and J 6 bases, with 8 bases left between them. The CDR3 DNA follows: TGTGCCAGCAGCTTATGGGGGCGCGAGCAGTACTTC. This sequence encodes CASSLWGREQYF.

This clonotype was found many times. V usage is TRBV5-1 and J usage is TRBJ2-1, with no clear D. Trimming removed 0 bases at V and 6 bases at J, with 10 bases between. Looked up from germline, CDR1 is SGHRS and CDR2 is YFSETQ. The CDR3 covers 14 residues. The CDR3 nucleotides read TGCGCCAGCAGCTTGGCCGCGACGTCCAATGAGCAGTTCTTC. It yields the protein CASSLAATSNEQFF. The full variable domain, completed using reference TRBV5-1 and TRBJ2-1, is KAGVTQTPRYLIKTRGQQVTLSCSPISGHRSVSWYQQTPGQGLQFLFEYFSETQRNKGNFPGRFSGRQFSNSRSEMNVSTLELGDSALYLCASSLAATSNEQFFGPGTRLTVL.

This clonotype has ten or more counts. The chain uses TRBV12-3 or TRBV12-4 and TRBJ2-7, with 7 bases aligning to TRBD2. V lost 8 bases and J lost 4; bases outside the gene matches: 11. This CDR3 has 14 amino acids. The CDR3, as DNA: TGTGCCAGCCAGAGGACTAGGGAGGGGTACGAGCAGTACTTC. The encoded protein is CASQRTREGYEQYF.

At least ten counts were recorded for this clonotype. The J gene is TRBJ2-1, the V gene TRBV2; D is possibly TRBD1 or TRBD2 (5 bases each). The CDR3 runs to 14 residues. Trimming stripped 7 bases from V and 0 bases from J, with 10 bases between. The germline V gene encodes CDR1 SNHLY and CDR2 FYNNEI. This CDR3 is CASTGTTSYNEQFF. The CDR3 bases are TGTGCCAGCACCGGGACCACCTCCTACAATGAGCAGTTCTTC.

In regard to this clonotype: Given a much more abundant clone one base away, this may be a read error. The chain has TRBV5-4 and TRBJ2-2; TRBD1 matches 10 bases. The junction had 9 bases not matched to a gene; V was cut back by 4 bases and J by 9 bases. CDR3 length: 15 amino acids. Germline V lookup: CDR1 SGHNT, CDR2 YYREEE (reference sequence). The CDR3: CASSTPGTGVRELFF. In DNA, the CDR3 is TGTGCCAGCAGCACCCCCGGGACAGGGGTCCGGGAGCTGTTTTTT.

This clonotype was observed many times. This chain uses TRBV7-8 with TRBJ2-3; 8 bases are a match to TRBD2. V lost 5 bases to trimming and J lost 0 bases; unmatched junction nucleotides: 4. The CDR3 is 15 amino acids. Germline CDR1 is SGHVS and CDR2 is FQNEAQ. CDR3 amino acids: CASSPIAGSTDTQYF. CDR3 DNA: TGTGCCAGCAGCCCAATAGCGGGAAGCACAGATACGCAGTATTTT.